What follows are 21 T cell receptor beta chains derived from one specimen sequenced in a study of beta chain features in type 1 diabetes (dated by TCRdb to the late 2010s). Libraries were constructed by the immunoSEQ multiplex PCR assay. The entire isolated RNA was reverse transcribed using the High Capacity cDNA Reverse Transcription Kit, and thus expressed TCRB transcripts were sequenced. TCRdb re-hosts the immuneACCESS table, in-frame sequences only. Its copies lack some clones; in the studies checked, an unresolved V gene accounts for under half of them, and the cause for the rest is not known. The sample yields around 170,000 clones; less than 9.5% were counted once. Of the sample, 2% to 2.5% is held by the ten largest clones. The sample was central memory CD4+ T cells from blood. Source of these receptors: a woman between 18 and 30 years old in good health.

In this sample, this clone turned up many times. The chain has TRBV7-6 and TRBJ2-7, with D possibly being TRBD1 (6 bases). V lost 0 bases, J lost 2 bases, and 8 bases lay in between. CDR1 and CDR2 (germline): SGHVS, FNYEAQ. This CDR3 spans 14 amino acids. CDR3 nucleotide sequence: TGTGCCAGCAGCTTAGCGGACAGAGCCTACGAGCAGTACTTC. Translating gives CASSLADRAYEQYF.

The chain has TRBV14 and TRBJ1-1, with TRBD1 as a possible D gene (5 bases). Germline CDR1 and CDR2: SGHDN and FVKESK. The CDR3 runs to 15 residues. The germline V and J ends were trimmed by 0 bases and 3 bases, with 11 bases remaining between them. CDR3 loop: CASSQDQGEYTEAFF. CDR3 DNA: TGTGCCAGCAGCCAAGATCAAGGGGAATACACTGAAGCTTTCTTT.

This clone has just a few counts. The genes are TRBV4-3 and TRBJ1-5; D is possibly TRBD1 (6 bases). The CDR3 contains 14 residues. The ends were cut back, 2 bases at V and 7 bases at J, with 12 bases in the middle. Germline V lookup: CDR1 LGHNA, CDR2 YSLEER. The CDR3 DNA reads TGCGCCAGCAGCCAATGGCAGGGGATACAGCCCCAGCATTTT. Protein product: CASSQWQGIQPQHF.

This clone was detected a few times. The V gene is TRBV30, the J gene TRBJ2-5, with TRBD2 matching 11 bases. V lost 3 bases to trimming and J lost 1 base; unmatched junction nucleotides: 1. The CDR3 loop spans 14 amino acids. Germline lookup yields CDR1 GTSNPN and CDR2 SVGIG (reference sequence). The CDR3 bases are TGTGCCTGGAGAGGACTAGCGGGCCAAGAGACCCAGTACTTC. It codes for CAWRGLAGQETQYF.

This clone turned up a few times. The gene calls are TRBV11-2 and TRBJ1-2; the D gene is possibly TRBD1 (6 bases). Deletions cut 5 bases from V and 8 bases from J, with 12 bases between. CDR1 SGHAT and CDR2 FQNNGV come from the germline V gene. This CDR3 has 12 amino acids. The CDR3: CASSRYRDGYTF. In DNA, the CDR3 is TGTGCCAGCAGCAGGTACAGGGACGGCTACACCTTC.

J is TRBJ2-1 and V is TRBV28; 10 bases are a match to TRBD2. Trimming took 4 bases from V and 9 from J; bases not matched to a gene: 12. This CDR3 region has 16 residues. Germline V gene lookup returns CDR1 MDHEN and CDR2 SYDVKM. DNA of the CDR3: TGTGCCAGCAGTTCCTCCGGGACTAGCGACTTAACTGAGCAGTTCTTC. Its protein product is CASSSSGTSDLTEQFF.

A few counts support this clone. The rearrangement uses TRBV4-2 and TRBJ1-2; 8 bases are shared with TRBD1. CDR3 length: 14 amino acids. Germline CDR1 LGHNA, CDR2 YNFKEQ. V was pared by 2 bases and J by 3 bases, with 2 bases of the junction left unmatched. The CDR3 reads CASSQPDRDYGYTF. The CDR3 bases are TGTGCCAGCAGCCAACCGGACAGGGACTATGGCTACACCTTC.

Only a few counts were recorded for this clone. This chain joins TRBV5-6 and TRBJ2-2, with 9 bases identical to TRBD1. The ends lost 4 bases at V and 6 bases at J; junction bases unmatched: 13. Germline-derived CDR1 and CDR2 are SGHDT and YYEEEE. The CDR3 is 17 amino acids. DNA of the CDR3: TGTGCCAGCAGCCCACTTAACAGGGGGCGATACTCCGGGGAGCTGTTTTTT. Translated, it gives CASSPLNRGRYSGELFF. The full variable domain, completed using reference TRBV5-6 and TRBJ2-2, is DAGVTQSPTHLIKTRGQQVTLRCSPKSGHDTVSWYQQALGQGPQFIFQYYEEEERQRGNFPDRFSGHQFPNYSSELNVNALLLGDSALYLCASSPLNRGRYSGELFFGEGSRLTVL.

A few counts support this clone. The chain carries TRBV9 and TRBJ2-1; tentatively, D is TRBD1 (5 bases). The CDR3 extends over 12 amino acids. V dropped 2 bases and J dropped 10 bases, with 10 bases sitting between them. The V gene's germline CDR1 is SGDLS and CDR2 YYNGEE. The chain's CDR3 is CASSVGQSEQFF. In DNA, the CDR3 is TGTGCCAGCAGCGTCGGACAATCCGAGCAGTTCTTC.

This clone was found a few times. DNA for the CDR3: TGTGCCAGCAGTCCAAGGTACAGCGGACCCTATGGCTACACCTTC. It encodes CASSPRYSGPYGYTF. This chain uses TRBV2 with TRBJ1-2, with unresolved D. Germline values: CDR1 SNHLY, CDR2 FYNNEI. Trimming left V 5 bases short and J 4 bases short, with 17 bases between. This CDR3 is built from 15 residues.

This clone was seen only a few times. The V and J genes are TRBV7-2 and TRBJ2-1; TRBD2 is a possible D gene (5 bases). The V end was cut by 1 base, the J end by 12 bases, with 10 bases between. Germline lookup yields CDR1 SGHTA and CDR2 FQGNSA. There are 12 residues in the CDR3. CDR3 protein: CASSLDGRGQFF. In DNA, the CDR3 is TGTGCCAGCAGCTTAGATGGTCGGGGGCAGTTCTTC. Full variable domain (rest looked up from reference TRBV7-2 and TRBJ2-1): GAGVSQSPSNKVTEKGKDVELRCDPISGHTALYWYRQSLGQGLEFLIYFQGNSAPDKSGLPSDRFSAERTGGSVSTLTIQRTQQEDSAVYLCASSLDGRGQFFGPGTRLTVL.

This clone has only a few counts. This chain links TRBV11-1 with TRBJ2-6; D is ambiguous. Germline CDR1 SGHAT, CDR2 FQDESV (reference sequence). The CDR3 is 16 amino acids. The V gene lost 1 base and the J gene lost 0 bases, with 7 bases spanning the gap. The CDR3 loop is CASSLGHTSGANVLTF. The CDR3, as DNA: TGTGCCAGCAGCTTAGGACACACCTCTGGGGCCAACGTCCTGACTTTC.

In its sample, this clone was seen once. CDR3 bases: TGTGCCAGCTCCGCTGACAGGGCTGGCCAGCCCCAGCATTTT. It codes for CASSADRAGQPQHF. The J gene is TRBJ1-5, the V gene TRBV18; TRBD1 matches 7 bases. Germline CDR1 KGHSH, CDR2 LQKENI. The CDR3 is made up of 14 amino acids. Germline trimming cut 6 bases from V and 7 bases from J; bases unmatched to any gene: 9.

As DNA, the CDR3 is TGCAGCGTTGAACTAAACAGGGGGACTGAAGCTTTCTTT. Translating gives CSVELNRGTEAFF. The rearrangement links TRBV29-1 to TRBJ1-1, with 8 bases matching TRBD1. This CDR3 comprises 13 residues. The V gene's germline CDR1 is SQVTM and CDR2 ANQGSEA. The V segment lost 2 bases and the J segment 5 bases; nucleotides outside the gene matches: 4.

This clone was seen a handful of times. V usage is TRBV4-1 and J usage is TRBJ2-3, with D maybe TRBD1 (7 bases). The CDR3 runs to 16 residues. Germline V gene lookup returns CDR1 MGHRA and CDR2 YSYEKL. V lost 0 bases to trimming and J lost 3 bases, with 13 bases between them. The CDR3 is CASSQEEGARTDTQYF. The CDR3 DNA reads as TGCGCCAGCAGCCAAGAGGAGGGGGCGAGAACAGATACGCAGTATTTT.

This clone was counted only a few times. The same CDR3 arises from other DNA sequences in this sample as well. CDR3 in DNA: TGTGCCAGTAGCCCTGGACAGGGGTATGGCTACACCTTC. Protein sequence: CASSPGQGYGYTF. The J gene is TRBJ1-2, the V gene TRBV19; TRBD1 matches 9 bases. The length of the CDR3 is 13 residues. The V and J ends lost 6 bases and 5 bases, in that order; junction bases with no gene match: 4. Germline V gene lookup returns CDR1 LNHDA and CDR2 SQIVND (reference sequence).

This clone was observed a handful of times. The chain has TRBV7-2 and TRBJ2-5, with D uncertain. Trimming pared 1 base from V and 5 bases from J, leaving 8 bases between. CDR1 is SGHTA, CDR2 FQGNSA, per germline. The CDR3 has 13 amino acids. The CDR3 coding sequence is TGTGCCAGCAGCTTAGGGGTGGAGGAGACCCAGTACTTC. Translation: CASSLGVEETQYF. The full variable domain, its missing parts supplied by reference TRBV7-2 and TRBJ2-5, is GAGVSQSPSNKVTEKGKDVELRCDPISGHTALYWYRQSLGQGLEFLIYFQGNSAPDKSGLPSDRFSAERTGGSVSTLTIQRTQQEDSAVYLCASSLGVEETQYFGPGTRLLVL.

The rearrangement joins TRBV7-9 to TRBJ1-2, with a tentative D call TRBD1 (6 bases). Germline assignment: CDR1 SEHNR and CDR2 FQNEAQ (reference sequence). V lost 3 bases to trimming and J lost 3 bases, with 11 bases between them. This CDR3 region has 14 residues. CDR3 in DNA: TGTGCCAGCAGCTTCGGGGGGCGCCACTATGGCTACACCTTC. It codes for CASSFGGRHYGYTF.

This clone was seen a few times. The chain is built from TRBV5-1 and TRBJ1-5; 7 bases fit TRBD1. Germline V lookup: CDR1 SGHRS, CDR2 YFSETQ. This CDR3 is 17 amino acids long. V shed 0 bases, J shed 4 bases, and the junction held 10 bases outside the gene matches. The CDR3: CASSLGDSLGGNQPQHF. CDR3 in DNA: TGCGCCAGCAGCTTGGGGGACAGCCTTGGAGGGAATCAGCCCCAGCATTTT.

The CDR3 loop is CASSLAGTSGRVYNEQFF. The CDR3 nucleotides are TGTGCCAGCAGCTTAGCGGGGACTAGCGGGAGGGTATACAATGAGCAGTTCTTC. V gene TRBV7-9 combines with J gene TRBJ2-1, with 16 bases matching TRBD2. Germline CDR1 and CDR2: SEHNR and FQNEAQ (reference sequence). The CDR3 is 18 amino acids. The V gene end was trimmed by 0 bases and the J gene end by 4 bases; junction bases not matched to a gene: 3.

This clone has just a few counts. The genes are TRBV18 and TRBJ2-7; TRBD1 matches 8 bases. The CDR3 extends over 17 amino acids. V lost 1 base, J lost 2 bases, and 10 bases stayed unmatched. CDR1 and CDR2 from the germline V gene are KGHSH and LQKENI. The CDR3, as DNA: TGTGCCAGCTCACCACTCGGGGCTGGCAGGGGGCCCTACGAGCAGTACTTC. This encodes CASSPLGAGRGPYEQYF.